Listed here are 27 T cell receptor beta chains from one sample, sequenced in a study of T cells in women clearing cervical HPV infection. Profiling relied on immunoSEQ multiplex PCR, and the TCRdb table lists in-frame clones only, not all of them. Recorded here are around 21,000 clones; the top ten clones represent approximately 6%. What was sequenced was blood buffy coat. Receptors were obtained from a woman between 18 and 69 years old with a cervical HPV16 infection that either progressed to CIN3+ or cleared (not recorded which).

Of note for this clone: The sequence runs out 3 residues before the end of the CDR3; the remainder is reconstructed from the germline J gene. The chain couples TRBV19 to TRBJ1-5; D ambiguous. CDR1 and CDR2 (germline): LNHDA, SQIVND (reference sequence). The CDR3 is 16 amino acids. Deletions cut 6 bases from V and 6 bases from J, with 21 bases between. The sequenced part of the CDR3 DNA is TGTGCCAGTAGCGCAACTGAGCGGGGTTCAAGTCAGCCC. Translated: CASSATERGSSQP. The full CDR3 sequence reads CASSATERGSSQPQHF.

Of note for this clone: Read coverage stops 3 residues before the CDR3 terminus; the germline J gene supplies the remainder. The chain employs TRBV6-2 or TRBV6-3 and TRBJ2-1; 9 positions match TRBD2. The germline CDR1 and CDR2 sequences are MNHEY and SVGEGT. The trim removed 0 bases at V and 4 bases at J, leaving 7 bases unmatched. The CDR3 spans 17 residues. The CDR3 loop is CASSYSVSGRLYNEQFF. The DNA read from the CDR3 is TGTGCCAGCAGTTACTCGGTCAGCGGGAGGTTGTACAATGAG.

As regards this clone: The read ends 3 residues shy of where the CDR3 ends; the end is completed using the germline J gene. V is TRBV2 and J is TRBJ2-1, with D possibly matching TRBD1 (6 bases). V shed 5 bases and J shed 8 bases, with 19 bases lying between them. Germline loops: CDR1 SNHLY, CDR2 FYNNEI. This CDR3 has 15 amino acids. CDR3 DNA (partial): TGTGCCAGCAGTTCCGGGACCAGGGGCTGGCATGAG. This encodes CASSSGTRGWHE. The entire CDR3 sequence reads CASSSGTRGWHEQFF.

The CDR3 region is CASRGLAITDTQYF. CDR3 DNA, as far as it was read: TGTGCCAGCAGAGGGCTAGCGATCACAGATACG. This chain connects TRBV6-2 or TRBV6-3 to TRBJ2-3, with a tentative D call TRBD2 (6 bases). The CDR3 end lies 3 residues beyond the end of the read and is filled in from the germline J gene. Germline-derived CDR1 and CDR2 are MNHEY and SVGEGT. This CDR3 is 14 amino acids long. V was cut by 6 bases and J by 2 bases, with 12 bases left in between.

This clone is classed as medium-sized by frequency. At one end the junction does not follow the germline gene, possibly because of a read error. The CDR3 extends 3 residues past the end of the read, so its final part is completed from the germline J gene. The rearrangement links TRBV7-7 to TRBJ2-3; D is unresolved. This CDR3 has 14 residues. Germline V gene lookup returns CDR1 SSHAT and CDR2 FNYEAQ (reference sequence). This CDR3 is CASSLTQSTDTQYF. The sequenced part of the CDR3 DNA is TGTGCTAGCAGCTTAACCCAGAGCACAGATACG.

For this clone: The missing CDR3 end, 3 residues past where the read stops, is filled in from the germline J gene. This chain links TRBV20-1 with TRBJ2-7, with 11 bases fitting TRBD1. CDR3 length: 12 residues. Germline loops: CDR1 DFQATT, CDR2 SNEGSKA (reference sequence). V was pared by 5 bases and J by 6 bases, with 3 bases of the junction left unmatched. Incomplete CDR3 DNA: TGCAGTGCTGAGGACAGGGGGCGCGAG. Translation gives CSAEDRGRE. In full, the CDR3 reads CSAEDRGREQYF.

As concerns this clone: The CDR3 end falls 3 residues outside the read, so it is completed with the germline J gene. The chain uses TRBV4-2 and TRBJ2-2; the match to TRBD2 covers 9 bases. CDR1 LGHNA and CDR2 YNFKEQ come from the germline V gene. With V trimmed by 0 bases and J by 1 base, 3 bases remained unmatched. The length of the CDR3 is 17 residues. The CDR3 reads CASSQDPSGVNTGELFF. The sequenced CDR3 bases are TGTGCCAGCAGCCAAGATCCTAGCGGGGTGAACACCGGGGAG.

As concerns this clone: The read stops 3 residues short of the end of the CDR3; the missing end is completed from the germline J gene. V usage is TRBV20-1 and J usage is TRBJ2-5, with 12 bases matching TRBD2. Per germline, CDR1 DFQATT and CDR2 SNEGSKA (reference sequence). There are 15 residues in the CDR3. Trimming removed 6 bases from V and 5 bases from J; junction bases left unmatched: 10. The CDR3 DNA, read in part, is TGCAGTGCCGGCCTAGCGGGAGGGCCGGAGGAGACC. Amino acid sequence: CSAGLAGGPEET. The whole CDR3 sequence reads CSAGLAGGPEETQYF.

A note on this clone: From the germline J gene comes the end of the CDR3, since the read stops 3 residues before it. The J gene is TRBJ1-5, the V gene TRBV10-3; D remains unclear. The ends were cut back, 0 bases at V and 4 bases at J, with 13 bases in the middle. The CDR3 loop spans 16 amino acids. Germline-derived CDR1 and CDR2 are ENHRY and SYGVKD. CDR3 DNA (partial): TGTGCCATCAGTGAGTCGAACCGGGGTAGAAATCAGCCC. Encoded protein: CAISESNRGRNQP. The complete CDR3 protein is CAISESNRGRNQPQHF.

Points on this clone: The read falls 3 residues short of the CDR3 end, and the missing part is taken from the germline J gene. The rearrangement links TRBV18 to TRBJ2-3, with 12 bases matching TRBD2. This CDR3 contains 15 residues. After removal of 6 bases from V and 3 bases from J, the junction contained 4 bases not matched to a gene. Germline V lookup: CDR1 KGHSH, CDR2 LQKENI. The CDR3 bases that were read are TGTGCCAGCTCCCTAGCGGGAGGGGTGACAGATACG. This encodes CASSLAGGVTDT. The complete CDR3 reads CASSLAGGVTDTQYF.

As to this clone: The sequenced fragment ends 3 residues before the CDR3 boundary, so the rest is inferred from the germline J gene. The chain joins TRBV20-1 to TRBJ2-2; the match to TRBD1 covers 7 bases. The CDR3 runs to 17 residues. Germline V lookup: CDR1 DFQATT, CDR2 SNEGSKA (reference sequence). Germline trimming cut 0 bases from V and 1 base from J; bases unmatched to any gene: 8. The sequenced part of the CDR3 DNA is TGCAGTGCTAGAGATGGAAACGGGACAGAGAACACCGGGGAG. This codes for CSARDGNGTENTGE. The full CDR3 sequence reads CSARDGNGTENTGELFF.

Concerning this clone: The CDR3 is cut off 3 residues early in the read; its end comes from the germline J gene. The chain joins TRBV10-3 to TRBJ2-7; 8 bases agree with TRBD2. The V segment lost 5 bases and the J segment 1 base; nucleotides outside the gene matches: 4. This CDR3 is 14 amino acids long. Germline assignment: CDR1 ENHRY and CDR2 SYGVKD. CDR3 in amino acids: CAISSASGSYEQYF. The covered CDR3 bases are TGTGCCATCAGTTCAGCTAGCGGGTCCTACGAG.

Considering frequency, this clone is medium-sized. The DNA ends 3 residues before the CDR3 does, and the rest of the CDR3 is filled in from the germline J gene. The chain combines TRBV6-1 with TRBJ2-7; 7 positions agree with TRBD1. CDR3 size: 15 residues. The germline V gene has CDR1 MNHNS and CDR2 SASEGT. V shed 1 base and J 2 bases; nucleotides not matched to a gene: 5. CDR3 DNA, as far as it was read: TGTGCCAGCAGTGAAGAGGAGACAGGGCCCTACGAG. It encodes CASSEEETGPYE. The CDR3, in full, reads CASSEEETGPYEQYF.

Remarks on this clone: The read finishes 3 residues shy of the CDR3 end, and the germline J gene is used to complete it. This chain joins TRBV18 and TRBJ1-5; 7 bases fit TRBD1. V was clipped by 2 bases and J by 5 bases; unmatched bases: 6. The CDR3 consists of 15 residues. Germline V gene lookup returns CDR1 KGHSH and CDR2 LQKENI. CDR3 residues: CASSPGQAPHQPQHF. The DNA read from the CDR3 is TGTGCCAGCTCACCAGGACAGGCGCCGCATCAGCCC.

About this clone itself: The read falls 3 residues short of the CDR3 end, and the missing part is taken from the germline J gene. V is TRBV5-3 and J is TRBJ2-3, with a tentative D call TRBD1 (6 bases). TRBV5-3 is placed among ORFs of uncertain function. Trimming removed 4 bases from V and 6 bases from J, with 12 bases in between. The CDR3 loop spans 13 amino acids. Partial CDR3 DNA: TGTGCCAGAAGCGGGACACCCCTCGATACG. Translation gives CARSGTPLDT. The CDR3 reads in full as CARSGTPLDTQYF.

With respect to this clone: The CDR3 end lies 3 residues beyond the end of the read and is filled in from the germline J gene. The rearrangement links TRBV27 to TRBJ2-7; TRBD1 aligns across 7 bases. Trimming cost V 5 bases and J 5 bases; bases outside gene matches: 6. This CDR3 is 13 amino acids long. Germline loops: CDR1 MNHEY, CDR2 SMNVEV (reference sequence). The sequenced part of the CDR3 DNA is TGTGCCAGCAGTATGGCAGGGGGTGACGAG. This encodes CASSMAGGDE. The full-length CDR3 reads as CASSMAGGDEQYF.

The CDR3 DNA, read in part, is TGTGCCTGGTCGAGCGGGACCGAGACG. It codes for CAWSSGTET. The full CDR3 protein reads CAWSSGTETQYF. The chain employs TRBV30 and TRBJ2-3; 7 nucleotides match TRBD2. With the read ending 3 residues before the CDR3 end, the germline J gene is used to fill in that end. The CDR3 is 12 residues long. CDR1 GTSNPN and CDR2 SVGIG come from the germline V gene (reference sequence).

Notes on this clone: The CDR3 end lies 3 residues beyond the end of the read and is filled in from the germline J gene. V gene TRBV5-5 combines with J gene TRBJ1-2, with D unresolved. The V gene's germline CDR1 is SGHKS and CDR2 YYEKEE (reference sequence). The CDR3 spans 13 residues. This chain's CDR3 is CASSWTSLYDYTF. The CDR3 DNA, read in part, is TGTGCCAGCAGCTGGACTAGCCTCTACGAC.

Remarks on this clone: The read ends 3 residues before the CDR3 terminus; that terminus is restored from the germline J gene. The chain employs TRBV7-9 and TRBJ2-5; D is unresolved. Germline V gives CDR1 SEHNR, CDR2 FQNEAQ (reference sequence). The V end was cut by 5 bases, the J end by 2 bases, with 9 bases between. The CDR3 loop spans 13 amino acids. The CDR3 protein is CASSPTQQETQYF. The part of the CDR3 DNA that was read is TGTGCCAGCAGCCCGACTCAGCAAGAGACC.

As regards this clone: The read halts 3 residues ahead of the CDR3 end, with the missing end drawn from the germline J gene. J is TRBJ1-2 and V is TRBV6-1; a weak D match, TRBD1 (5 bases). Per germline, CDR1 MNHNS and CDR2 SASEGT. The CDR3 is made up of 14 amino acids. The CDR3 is CASSEGTSRYDYTF. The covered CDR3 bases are TGTGCCAGCAGTGAGGGGACTAGTAGGTACGAC.

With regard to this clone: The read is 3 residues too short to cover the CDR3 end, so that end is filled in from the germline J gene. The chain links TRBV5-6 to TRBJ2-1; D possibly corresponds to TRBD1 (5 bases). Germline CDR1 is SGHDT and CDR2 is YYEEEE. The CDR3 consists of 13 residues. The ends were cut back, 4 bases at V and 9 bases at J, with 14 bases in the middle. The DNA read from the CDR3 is TGTGCCAGCAGCCGGTCAGGGATCGGTGAG. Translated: CASSRSGIGE. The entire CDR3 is CASSRSGIGEQFF.

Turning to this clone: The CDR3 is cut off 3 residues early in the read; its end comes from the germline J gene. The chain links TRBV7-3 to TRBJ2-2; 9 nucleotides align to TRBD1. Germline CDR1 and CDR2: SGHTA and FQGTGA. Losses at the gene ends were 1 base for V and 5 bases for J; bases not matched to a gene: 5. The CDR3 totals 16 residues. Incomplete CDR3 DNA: TGTGCCAGCAGCTTAATACAGGGGGCAGGTACCGGGGAG. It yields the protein CASSLIQGAGTGE. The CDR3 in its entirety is CASSLIQGAGTGELFF.

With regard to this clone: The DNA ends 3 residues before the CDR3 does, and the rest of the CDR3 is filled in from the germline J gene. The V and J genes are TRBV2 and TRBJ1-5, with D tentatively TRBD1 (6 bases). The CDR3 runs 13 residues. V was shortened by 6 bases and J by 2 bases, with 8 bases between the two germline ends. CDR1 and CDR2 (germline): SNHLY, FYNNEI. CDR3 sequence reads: CASRQGGNQPQHF. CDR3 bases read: TGTGCCAGCAGACAGGGTGGCAATCAGCCC.

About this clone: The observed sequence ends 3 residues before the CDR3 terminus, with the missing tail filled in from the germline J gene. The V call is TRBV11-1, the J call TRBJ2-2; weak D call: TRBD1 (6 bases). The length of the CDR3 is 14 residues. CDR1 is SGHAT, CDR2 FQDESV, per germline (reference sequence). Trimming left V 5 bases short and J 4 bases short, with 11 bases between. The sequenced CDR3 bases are TGTGCCAGCAGCCCGATGACAGGCACCGGGGAG. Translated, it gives CASSPMTGTGE. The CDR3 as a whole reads CASSPMTGTGELFF.

CDR3 bases read: TGCGCCAGCAGCGCACAGACAGGGATAGGAAGCATT. Residues: CASSAQTGIGSI. The full CDR3 protein reads CASSAQTGIGSIQYF. The gene calls are TRBV5-1 and TRBJ2-4; 7 nucleotides line up with TRBD1. The read terminates 3 residues before the CDR3 end, so the remaining end is supplied by the germline J gene. The CDR3 has 15 amino acids. The germline CDR1 and CDR2 sequences are SGHRS and YFSETQ. Trimming cost V 4 bases and J 9 bases; bases outside gene matches: 13.

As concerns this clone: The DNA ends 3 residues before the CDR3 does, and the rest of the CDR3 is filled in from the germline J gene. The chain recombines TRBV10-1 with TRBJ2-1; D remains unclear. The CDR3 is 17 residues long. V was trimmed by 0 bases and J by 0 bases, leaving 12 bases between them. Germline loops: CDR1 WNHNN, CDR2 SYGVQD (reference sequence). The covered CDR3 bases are TGCGCCAGCAGTGAGTCGATGGCGGATAGCTCCTACAATGAG. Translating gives CASSESMADSSYNE. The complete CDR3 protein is CASSESMADSSYNEQFF.

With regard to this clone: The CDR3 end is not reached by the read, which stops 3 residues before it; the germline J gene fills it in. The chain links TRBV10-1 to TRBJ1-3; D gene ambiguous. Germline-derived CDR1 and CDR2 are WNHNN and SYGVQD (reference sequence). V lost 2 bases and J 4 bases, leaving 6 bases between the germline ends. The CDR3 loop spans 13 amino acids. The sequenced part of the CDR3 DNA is TGCGCCAGCAGTGAGGCGACAGGAAACACC. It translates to CASSEATGNT. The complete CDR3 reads CASSEATGNTIYF.